This passage covers 7 T cell receptor beta chains from one sample sequenced in a study of PD-1 blockade in mismatch repair-deficient tumors. Sequencing was performed with immunoSEQ multiplex PCR; in TCRdb, only in-frame clones are kept and a portion is missing. The sample gives 40,000 or so clones, around 75% of which show up once; 22% is in the top ten. Sequenced material: peripheral blood, taken 4 weeks after starting pembrolizumab. The source is an adult with mismatch repair-deficient cancer.

The CDR3 region has the DNA TGTGCCAGTAGCCCAACTCTTATGAACACTGAAGCTTTCTTT. As protein: CASSPTLMNTEAFF. The gene calls are TRBV19 and TRBJ1-1; D is uncertain. V lost 6 bases and J lost 0, with 11 bases in between. Germline CDR1 LNHDA, CDR2 SQIVND (reference sequence). This CDR3 is 14 amino acids long.

The chain joins TRBV2 to TRBJ1-2, with D tentatively TRBD1 (5 bases). Per germline, CDR1 SNHLY and CDR2 FYNNEI. The CDR3 contains 14 residues. The V end lost 1 base, the J end lost 4 bases, and 10 bases lay between the germline ends. CDR3 sequence: CASSEDRSLYGYTF. CDR3 sequence (DNA): TGTGCCAGCAGTGAAGACAGGAGTCTCTATGGCTACACCTTC.

The chain couples TRBV7-9 to TRBJ2-1, with 8 positions matching TRBD2. Germline CDR1 reads SEHNR; CDR2 reads FQNEAQ (reference sequence). The CDR3 is 14 residues long. The V and J ends lost 6 bases and 8 bases, in that order; junction bases with no gene match: 9. As DNA, the CDR3 is TGTGCCAGCAGGGAGCGGGAGAGGGATTATGAGCAGTTCTTC. Its protein is CASRERERDYEQFF.

This clone was observed a few times. The chain uses TRBV19 and TRBJ1-2; D is unresolved. The germline V gene encodes CDR1 LNHDA and CDR2 SQIVND (reference sequence). There are 13 residues in the CDR3. Trimming stripped 6 bases from V and 6 bases from J, with 14 bases between. CDR3 protein: CASSPFGIDGYTF. CDR3 DNA sequence: TGTGCCAGTAGCCCCTTCGGTATAGATGGCTACACCTTC.

This sequence joins TRBV7-8 and TRBJ2-6; TRBD2 might be the D (6 bases). Germline lookup yields CDR1 SGHVS and CDR2 FQNEAQ. This CDR3 has 14 amino acids. V lost 1 base and J lost 9, with 10 bases in between. The DNA of the CDR3 is TGTGCCAGCAGCTTAGGGGCGGGGTACAACGTCCTGACTTTC. Its protein is CASSLGAGYNVLTF.

The chain's CDR3 is CASSLIFGDTQYF. CDR3 DNA sequence: TGTGCCAGCAGCTTAATCTTTGGAGATACGCAGTATTTT. The chain carries TRBV7-2 and TRBJ2-3; no firm D call. V gave up 2 bases and J gave up 5 bases, with 8 bases separating them. This CDR3 has 13 residues. Germline V lookup: CDR1 SGHTA, CDR2 FQGNSA.

The rearrangement joins TRBV5-4 to TRBJ2-2, with D hard to call. The V gene lost 0 bases and the J gene lost 6 bases, with 15 bases spanning the gap. The CDR3 is 16 residues long. Per the germline V gene, CDR1 is SGHNT and CDR2 is YYREEE (reference sequence). The CDR3 nucleotides read TGTGCCAGCAGCTTGGGTGACCTTCGGTTTGCCGGGGAGCTGTTTTTT. The encoded protein is CASSLGDLRFAGELFF.